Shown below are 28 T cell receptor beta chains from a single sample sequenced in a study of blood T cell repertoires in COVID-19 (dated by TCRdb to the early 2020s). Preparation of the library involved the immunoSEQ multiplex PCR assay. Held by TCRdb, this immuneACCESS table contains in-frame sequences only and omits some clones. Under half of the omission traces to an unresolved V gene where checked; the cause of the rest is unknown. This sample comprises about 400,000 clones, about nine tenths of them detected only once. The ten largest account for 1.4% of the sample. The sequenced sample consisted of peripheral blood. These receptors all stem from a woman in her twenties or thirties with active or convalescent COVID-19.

The CDR3 region is CASSWQNGELFF. In DNA, the CDR3 is TGCGCCAGCAGCTGGCAGAACGGGGAGCTGTTTTTT. The chain couples TRBV5-1 to TRBJ2-2; D is ambiguous. V lost 3 bases, J lost 7 bases, and 7 bases lay in between. Looked up from germline, CDR1 is SGHRS and CDR2 is YFSETQ. The CDR3 is 12 residues long.

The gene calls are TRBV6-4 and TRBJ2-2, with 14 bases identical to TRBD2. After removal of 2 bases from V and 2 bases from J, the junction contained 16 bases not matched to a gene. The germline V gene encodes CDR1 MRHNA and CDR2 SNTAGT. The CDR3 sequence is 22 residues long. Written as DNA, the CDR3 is TGTGCCAGCAGTGACGCCCTCGGGACTAGCGGGGGCGGGACTGCAAACACCGGGGAGCTGTTTTTT. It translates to CASSDALGTSGGGTANTGELFF.

The CDR3 nucleotides are TGCGCCAGCAGCTTGGCGACACATGGGACTGAAGCTTTCTTT. This translates into CASSLATHGTEAFF. The chain carries TRBV5-1 and TRBJ1-1; D remains unclear. The V gene lost 0 bases and the J gene lost 5 bases, with 11 bases spanning the gap. There are 14 residues in the CDR3. Germline V gene lookup returns CDR1 SGHRS and CDR2 YFSETQ.

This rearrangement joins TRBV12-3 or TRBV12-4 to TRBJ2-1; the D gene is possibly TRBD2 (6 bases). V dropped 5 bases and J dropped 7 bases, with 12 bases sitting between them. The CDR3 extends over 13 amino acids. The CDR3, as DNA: TGTGCCAGCAGTCTGGGACTCACGAATGAGCAGTTCTTC. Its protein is CASSLGLTNEQFF.

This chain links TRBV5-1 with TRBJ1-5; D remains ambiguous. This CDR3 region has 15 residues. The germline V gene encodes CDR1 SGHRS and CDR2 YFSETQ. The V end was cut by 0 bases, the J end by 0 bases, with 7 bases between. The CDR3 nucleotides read TGCGCCAGCAGCTTGGGCGGAATTAGCAATCAGCCCCAGCATTTT. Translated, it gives CASSLGGISNQPQHF.

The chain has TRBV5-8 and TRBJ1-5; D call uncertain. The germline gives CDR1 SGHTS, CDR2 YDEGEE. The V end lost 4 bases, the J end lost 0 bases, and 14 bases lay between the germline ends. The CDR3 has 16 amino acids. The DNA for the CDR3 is TGTGCCAGCAGCCCAAACCTCCTATATAGCAATCAGCCCCAGCATTTT. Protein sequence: CASSPNLLYSNQPQHF.

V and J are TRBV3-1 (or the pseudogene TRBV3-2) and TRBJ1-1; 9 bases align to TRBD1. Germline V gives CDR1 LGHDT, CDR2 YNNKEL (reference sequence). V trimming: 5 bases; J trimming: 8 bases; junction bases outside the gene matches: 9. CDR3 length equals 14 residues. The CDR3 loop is CASSVNRGQVEAFF. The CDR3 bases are TGTGCCAGCAGCGTAAACAGGGGGCAAGTAGAAGCTTTCTTT.

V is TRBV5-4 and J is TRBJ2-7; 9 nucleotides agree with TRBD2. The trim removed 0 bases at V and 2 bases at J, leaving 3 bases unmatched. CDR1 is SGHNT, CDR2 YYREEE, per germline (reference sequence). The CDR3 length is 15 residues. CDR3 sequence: CASSLVAGETYEQYF. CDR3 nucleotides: TGTGCCAGCAGCTTGGTAGCGGGGGAGACCTACGAGCAGTACTTC.

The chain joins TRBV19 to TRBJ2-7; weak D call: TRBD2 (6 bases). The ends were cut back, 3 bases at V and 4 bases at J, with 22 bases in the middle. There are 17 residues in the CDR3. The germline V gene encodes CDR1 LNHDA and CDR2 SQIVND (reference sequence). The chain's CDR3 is CASSMHGGGLAGYEQYF. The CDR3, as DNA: TGTGCCAGTAGTATGCACGGCGGAGGGCTCGCGGGGTACGAGCAGTACTTC. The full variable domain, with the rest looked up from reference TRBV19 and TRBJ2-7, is DGGITQSPKYLFRKEGQNVTLSCEQNLNHDAMYWYRQDPGQGLRLIYYSQIVNDFQKGDIAEGYSVSREKKESFPLTVTSAQKNPTAFYLCASSMHGGGLAGYEQYFGPGTRLTVT.

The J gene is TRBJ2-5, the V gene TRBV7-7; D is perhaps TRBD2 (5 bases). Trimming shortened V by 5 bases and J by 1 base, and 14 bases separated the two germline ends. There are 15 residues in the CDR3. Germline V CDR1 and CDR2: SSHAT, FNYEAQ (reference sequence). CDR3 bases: TGTGCCAGCAGCCAAGGACTTTCAATCCAAGAGACCCAGTACTTC. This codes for CASSQGLSIQETQYF. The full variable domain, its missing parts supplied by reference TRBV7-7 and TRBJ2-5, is GAGVSQSPRYKVTKRGQDVTLRCDPISSHATLYWYQQALGQGPEFLTYFNYEAQPDKSGLPSDRFSAERPEGSISTLTIQRTEQRDSAMYRCASSQGLSIQETQYFGPGTRLLVL.

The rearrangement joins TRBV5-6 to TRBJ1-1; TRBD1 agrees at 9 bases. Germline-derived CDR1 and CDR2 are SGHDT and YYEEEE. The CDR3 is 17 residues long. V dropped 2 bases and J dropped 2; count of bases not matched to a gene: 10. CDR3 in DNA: TGTGCCAGCAGCTTAACGACCGGGACAGGGTCTAACACTGAAGCTTTCTTT. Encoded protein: CASSLTTGTGSNTEAFF.

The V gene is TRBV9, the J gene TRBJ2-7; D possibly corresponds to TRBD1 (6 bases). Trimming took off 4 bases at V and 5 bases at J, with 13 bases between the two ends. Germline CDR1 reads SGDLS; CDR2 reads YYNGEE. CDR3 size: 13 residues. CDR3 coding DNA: TGTGCCAGCAGCCTCACAGGGATCCACGAGCAGTACTTC. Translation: CASSLTGIHEQYF.

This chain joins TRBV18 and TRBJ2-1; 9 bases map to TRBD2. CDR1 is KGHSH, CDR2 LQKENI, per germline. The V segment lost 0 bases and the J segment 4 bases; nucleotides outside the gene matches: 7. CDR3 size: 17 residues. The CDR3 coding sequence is TGTGCCAGCTCACCACCGGTTAGCGGGAGTAAGTACAATGAGCAGTTCTTC. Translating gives CASSPPVSGSKYNEQFF.

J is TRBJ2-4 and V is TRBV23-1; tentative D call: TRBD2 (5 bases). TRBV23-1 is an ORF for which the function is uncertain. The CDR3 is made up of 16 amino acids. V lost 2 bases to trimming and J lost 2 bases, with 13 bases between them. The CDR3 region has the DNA TGCGCCAGCAGTCAACCATGTACCGGGACCAAAAACATTCAGTACTTC. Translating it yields CASSQPCTGTKNIQYF.

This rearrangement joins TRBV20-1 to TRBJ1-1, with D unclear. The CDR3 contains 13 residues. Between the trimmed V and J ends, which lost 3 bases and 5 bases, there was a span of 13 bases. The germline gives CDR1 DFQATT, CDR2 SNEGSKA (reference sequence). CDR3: CSASLSSWTEAFF. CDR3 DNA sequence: TGCAGTGCTAGTCTGTCGAGTTGGACTGAAGCTTTCTTT.

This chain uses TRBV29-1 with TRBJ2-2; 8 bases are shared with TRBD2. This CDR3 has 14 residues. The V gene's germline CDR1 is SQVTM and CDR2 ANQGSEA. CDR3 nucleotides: TGCATCGCCCAGAGAACTAGCGGCGCAGGGGAGCTGTTTTTT. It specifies CIAQRTSGAGELFF.

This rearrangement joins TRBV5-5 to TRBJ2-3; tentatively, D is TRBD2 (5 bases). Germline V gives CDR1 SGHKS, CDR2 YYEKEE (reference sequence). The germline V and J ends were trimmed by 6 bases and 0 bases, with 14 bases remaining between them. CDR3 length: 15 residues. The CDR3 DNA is TGTGCCAGCAACCATGGGAGTTTGAGCACAGATACGCAGTATTTT. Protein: CASNHGSLSTDTQYF.

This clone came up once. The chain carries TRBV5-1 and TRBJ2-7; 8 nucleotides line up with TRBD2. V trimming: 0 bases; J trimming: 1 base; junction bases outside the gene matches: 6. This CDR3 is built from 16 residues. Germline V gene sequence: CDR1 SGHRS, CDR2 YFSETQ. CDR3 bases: TGCGCCAGCAGCTTGGACCTAGCGGGTGATTCCTACGAGCAGTACTTC. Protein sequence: CASSLDLAGDSYEQYF.

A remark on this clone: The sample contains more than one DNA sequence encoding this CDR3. CDR3 residues: CATSDSGLAGSTDTQYF. DNA of the CDR3: TGTGCCACCAGTGACTCGGGACTAGCGGGAAGCACAGATACGCAGTATTTT. This chain connects TRBV24-1 to TRBJ2-3; 13 bases are shared with TRBD2. The CDR3 is made up of 17 amino acids. The trim removed 4 bases at V and 0 bases at J, leaving 3 bases unmatched. CDR1 KGHDR and CDR2 SFDVKD come from the germline V gene.

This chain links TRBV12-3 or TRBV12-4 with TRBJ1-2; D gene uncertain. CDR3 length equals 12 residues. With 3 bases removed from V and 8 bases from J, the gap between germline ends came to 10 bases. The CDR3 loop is CASSFNRGGYTF. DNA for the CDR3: TGTGCCAGCAGTTTTAACCGAGGGGGCTACACCTTC.

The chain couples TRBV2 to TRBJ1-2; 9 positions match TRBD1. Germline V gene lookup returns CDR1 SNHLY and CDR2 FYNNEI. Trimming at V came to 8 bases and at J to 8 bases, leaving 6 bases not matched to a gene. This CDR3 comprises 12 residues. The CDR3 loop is CASAGQGLGYTF. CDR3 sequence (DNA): TGTGCCAGCGCGGGACAGGGTCTCGGCTACACCTTC.

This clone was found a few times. CDR3 residues: CATSRGLAPNYGYTF. CDR3 coding DNA: TGTGCCACCAGCAGAGGATTGGCTCCTAACTATGGCTACACCTTC. The chain is built from TRBV15 and TRBJ1-2; D is unclear. Germline CDR1 reads LNHNV; CDR2 reads YYDKDF (reference sequence). V was trimmed by 1 base and J by 0 bases, leaving 9 bases between them. The CDR3 spans 15 residues. Variable domain in full (rest from reference TRBV15 and TRBJ1-2): DAMVIQNPRYQVTQFGKPVTLSCSQTLNHNVMYWYQQKSSQAPKLLFHYYDKDFNNEADTPDNFQSRRPNTSFCFLDIRSPGLGDTAMYLCATSRGLAPNYGYTFGSGTRLTVV.

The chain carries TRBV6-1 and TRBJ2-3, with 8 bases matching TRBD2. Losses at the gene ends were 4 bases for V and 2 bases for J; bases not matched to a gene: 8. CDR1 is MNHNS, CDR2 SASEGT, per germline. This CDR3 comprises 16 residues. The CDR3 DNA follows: TGTGCCAGCAGTGGTCCGCCGGGGGGGGTCACAGATACGCAGTATTTT. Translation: CASSGPPGGVTDTQYF.

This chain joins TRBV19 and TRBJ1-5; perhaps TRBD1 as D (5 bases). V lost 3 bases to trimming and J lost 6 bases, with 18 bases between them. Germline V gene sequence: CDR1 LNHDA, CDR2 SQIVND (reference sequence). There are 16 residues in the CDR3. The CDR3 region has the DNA TGTGCCAGTAGTATGCTCCCAGGGAGGGATGGTCAGCCCCAGCATTTT. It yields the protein CASSMLPGRDGQPQHF.

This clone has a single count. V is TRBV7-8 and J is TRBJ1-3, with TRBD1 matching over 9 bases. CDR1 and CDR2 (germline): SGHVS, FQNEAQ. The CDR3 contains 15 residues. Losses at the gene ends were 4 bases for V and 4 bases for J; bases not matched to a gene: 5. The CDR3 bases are TGTGCCAGCAGCTCACAGGGGGCCTGGGGAAACACCATATATTTT. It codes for CASSSQGAWGNTIYF.

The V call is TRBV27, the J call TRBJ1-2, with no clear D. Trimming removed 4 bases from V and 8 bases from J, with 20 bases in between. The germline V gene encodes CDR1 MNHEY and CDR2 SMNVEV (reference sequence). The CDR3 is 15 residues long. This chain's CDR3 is CASSSRPMTLWGYTF. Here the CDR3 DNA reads TGTGCCAGCAGTTCTCGGCCGATGACACTCTGGGGCTACACCTTC.

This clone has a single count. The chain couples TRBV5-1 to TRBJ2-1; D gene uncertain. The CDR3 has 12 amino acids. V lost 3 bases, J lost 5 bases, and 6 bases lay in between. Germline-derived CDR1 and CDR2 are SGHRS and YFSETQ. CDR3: CASSSTHNEQFF. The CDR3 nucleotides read TGCGCCAGCAGCTCCACTCACAATGAGCAGTTCTTC.

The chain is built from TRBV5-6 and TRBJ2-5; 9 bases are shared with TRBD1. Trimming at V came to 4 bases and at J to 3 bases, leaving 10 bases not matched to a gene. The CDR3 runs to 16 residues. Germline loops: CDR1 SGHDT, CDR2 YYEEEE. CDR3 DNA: TGTGCCAGCAGCCCGGGAGCGGGACAGGGTAAAGAGACCCAGTACTTC. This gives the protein CASSPGAGQGKETQYF.